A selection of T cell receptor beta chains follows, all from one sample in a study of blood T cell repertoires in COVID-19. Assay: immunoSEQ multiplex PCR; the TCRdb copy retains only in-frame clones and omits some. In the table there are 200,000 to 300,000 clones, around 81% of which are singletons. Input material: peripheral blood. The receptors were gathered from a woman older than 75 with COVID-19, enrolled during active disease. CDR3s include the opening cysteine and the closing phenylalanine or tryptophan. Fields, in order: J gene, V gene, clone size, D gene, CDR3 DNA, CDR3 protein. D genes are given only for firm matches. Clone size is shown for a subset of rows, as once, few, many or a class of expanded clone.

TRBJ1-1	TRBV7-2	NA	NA	TGTGCCAGCAGCTTAGTACGGACTTCGAGGACTGAAGCTTTCTTT	CASSLVRTSRTEAFF
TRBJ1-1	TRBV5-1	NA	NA	TGCGCCAGCAGCCTAGATGCAGGGGACACTGAAGCTTTCTTT	CASSLDAGDTEAFF
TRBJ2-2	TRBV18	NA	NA	TGTGCCAGCTCACCACCGTCGGTTGCCCCCGGGGAGCTGTTTTTT	CASSPPSVAPGELFF
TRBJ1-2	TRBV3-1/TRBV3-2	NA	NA	TGTGCCAGCAGCTCCGTAGCCCCGGCTGGCTACACCTTC	CASSSVAPAGYTF
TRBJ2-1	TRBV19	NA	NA	TGTGCCAGTAGTATCGGAGAGGGGACTCTCGGGTACAATGAGCAGTTCTTC	CASSIGEGTLGYNEQFF
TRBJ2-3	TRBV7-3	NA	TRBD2	TGTGCCAGCAGCTTATATCAGCGGGACTCAGATACGCAGTATTTT	CASSLYQRDSDTQYF
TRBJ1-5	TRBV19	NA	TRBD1	TGTGCCAGTGAGACAGGGCGGAATCAGCCCCAGCATTTT	CASETGRNQPQHF
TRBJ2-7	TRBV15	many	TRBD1	TGTGCCACCAGATATGACAGGGGGTCGAGGTTCTACGAGCAGTACTTC	CATRYDRGSRFYEQYF
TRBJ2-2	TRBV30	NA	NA	TGTGCCTGGAGGGATCCGGGACTCGTTACCGGGGAGCTGTTTTTT	CAWRDPGLVTGELFF
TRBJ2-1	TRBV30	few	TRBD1	TGTGCCTGGAGTTCTGGGACAGGGGTAATCTATGAGCAGTTCTTC	CAWSSGTGVIYEQFF
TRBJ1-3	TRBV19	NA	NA	TGTGCCAGTACCCACCAATCGGAGTCTGGAAACACCATATATTTT	CASTHQSESGNTIYF
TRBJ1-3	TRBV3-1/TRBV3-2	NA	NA	TGTGCCAGCAGCCAAGAGGGGGGATCTGGAAACACCATATATTTT	CASSQEGGSGNTIYF
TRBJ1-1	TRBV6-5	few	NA	TGTGCCAGCAAGACAGCGAACACTGAAGCTTTCTTT	CASKTANTEAFF
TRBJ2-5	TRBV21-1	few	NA	TGTGCCAGCAGCAAAGGGGGCAAAGGGTTCTGGGACAGTCAAGAGACCCAGTACTTC	CASSKGGKGFWDSQETQYF
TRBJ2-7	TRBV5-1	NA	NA	TGCGCCAGCAGTAGCGACGGGCCGGAGTACTTC	CASSSDGPEYF
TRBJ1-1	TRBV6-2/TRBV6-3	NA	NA	TGTGCCAGCAGTCCGGGGGGCGCGAGCACTGAAGCTTTCTTT	CASSPGGASTEAFF
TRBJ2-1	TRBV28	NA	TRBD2	TGTGCCAGCAGGCGGGAGAATGAGCAGTTCTTC	CASRRENEQFF
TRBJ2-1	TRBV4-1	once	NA	TGCGCCAGCAGCCAAGTATACAGCTCCTACAATGAGCAGTTCTTC	CASSQVYSSYNEQFF
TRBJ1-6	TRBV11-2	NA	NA	TGTGCCAGCAGCTTAGTGGCAGGGCTCAATTCACCCCTCCACTTT	CASSLVAGLNSPLHF
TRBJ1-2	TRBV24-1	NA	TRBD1	TGTGCCACCAGTTCTGGACAGGGTCATGGCTACACCTTC	CATSSGQGHGYTF
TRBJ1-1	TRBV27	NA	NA	TGTGCCAGCAGTTCCCCGACAGCAATGAACACTGAAGCTTTCTTT	CASSSPTAMNTEAFF
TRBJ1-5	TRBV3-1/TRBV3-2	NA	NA	TGTGCCAGCAGCCTTGGCCAGGGTCAGCCCCAGCATTTT	CASSLGQGQPQHF
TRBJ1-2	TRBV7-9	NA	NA	TGTGCCAGCAGCTTAGATGGGCATGGCTACACCTTC	CASSLDGHGYTF
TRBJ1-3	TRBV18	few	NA	TGTGCCAGCTCACCAGAGACGGGGGCTGGAAACACCATATATTTT	CASSPETGAGNTIYF
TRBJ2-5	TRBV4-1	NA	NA	TGCGCCAGCAGCCAAGATCTGACTAGAGACCAAAAAAAGACCCAGTACTTC	CASSQDLTRDQKKTQYF
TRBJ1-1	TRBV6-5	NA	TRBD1	TGTGCCAGCAGCCCCCGGGACAGGGCCTTAAAGGCTTTCTTT	CASSPRDRALKAFF
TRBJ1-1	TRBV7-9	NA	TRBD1	TGTGCCAGCAGTCCAGGGGGTTGGGTGTCTGAAGCTTTCTTT	CASSPGGWVSEAFF
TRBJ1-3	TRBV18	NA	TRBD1	TGTGCCAGCTCAGCGAGACAGGGAGGTGGAAACACCATATATTTT	CASSARQGGGNTIYF
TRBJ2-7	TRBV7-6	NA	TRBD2	TGTGCCAGCAGCTTAGAAGCGGGGCCGAGCTCCTACGAGCAGTACTTC	CASSLEAGPSSYEQYF
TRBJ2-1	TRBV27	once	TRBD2	TGTGCCAGCAGTTTACTAGCGGGAGCTAATGAGCAGTTCTTC	CASSLLAGANEQFF
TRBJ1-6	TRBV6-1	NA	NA	TGTGCCAGCAGTGACTTCTGGGGTCCAGGGAAGGATTCACCCCTCCACTTT	CASSDFWGPGKDSPLHF
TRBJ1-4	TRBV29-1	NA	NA	TGCAGCGTTGATTCGGGGGATGAAAAACTGTTTTTT	CSVDSGDEKLFF
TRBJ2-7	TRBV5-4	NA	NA	TGTGCCAGCAGCCGGGGGTTCGGGACAGCAGCCTACGAGCAGTACTTC	CASSRGFGTAAYEQYF
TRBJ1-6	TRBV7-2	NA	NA	TGTGCCAGCAGCCCCATGGCGGACACTTATAATTCACCCCTCCACTTT	CASSPMADTYNSPLHF
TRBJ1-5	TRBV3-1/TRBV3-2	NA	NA	TGTGCCAGCAGCCAAGATACAGGCCCTAATCAGCCCCAGCATTTT	CASSQDTGPNQPQHF
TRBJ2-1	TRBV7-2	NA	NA	TGTGCCAGCAGCGTAACCGGGATTAATGAGCAGTTCTTC	CASSVTGINEQFF